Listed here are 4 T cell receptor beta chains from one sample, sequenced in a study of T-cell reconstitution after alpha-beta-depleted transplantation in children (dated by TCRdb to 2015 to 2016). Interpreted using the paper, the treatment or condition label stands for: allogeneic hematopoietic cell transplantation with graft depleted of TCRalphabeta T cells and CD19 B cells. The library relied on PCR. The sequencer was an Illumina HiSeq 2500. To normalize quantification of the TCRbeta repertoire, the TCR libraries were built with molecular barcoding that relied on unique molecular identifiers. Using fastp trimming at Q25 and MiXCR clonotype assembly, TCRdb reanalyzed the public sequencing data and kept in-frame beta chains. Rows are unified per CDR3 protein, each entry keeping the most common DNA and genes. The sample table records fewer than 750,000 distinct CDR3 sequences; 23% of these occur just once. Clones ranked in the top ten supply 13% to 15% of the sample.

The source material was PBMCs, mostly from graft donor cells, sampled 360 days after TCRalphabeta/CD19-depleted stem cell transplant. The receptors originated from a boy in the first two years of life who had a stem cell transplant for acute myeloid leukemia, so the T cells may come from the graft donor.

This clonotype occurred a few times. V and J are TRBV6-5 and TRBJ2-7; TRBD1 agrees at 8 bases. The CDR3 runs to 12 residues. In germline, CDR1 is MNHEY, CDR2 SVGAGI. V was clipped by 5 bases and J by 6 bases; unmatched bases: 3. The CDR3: CASSQGAGEQYF. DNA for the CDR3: TGTGCCAGCAGTCAGGGGGCCGGCGAGCAGTACTTC.

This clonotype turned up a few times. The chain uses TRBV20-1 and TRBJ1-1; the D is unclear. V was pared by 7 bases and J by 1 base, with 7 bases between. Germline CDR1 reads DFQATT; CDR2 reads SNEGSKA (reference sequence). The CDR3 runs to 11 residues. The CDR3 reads CSGTGNTEAFF. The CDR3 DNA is TGCAGTGGGACGGGGAACACTGAAGCTTTCTTT.

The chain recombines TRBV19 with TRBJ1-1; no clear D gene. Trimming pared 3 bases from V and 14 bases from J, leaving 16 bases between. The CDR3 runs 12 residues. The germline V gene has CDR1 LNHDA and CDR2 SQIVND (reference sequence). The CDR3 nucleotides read TGTGCCAGTAGTATCTATGGATTGGCTTACTTCTTT. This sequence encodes CASSIYGLAYFF.

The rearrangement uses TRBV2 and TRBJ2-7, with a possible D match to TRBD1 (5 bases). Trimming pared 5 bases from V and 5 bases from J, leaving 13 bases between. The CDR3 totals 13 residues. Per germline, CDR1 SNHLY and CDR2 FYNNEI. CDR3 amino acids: CASSSSGINEQYF. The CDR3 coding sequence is TGTGCCAGCAGTAGTTCAGGGATCAACGAGCAGTACTTC.